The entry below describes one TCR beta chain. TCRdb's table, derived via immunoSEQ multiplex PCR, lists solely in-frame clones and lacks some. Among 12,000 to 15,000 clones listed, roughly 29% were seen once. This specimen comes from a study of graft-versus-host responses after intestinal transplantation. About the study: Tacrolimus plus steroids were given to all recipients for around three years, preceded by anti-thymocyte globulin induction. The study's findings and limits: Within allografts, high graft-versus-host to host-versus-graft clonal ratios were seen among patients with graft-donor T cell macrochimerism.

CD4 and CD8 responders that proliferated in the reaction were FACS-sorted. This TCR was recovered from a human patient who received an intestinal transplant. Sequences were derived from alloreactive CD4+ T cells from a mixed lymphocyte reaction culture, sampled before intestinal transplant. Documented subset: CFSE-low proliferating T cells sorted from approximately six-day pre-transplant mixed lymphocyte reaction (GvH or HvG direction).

CDR3 nucleotides: TGTGCCAGCAGCTTACGACAGGGGAACACCGGGGAGCTGTTTTTT. Protein sequence: CASSLRQGNTGELFF. The chain couples TRBV7-9 to TRBJ2-2, with 7 bases fitting TRBD1. CDR3 size: 15 residues. Trimming removed 2 bases from V and 1 base from J; junction bases left unmatched: 1. CDR1 and CDR2 from the germline V gene are SEHNR and FQNEAQ (reference sequence).